This T cell receptor (beta chain) was found in a study of OX40 agonist ivuxolimab in advanced cancers. At the level of the study: Subjects had a mean age of about 65 years, with a range of about 23 to 90; roughly 80% were male.

V lost 5 bases and J lost 2; bases outside the gene matches: 14. The CDR3 spans 18 residues. Germline CDR1 is MNHEY and CDR2 is SMNVEV (reference sequence). The assay was immunoSEQ multiplex PCR, and TCRdb's table has in-frame clones only and misses some. Of roughly 140,000 clones listed, approximately 94% were seen once; the top ten hold under 0.4%. General observations from the study: Low normalized T-cell clonal expansion was additionally recorded for some nonresponders. Blood T cells, both CD4+ and CD8+, expanded clonally by week 6 at 0.1 to 3.0 mg/kg. CD8+ T cells showed, on average, more clonal expansion than CD4+ cells.

Turning to this clone: Its target is not known.

This specimen was CD4+ or CD8+ T cells sorted from blood, taken in a trial of the OX40 agonist ivuxolimab. The chain couples TRBV27 to TRBJ2-3; 9 nucleotides match TRBD1. The receptor was isolated from an adult with an advanced solid tumor such as melanoma, head and neck, liver or kidney cancer. DNA for the CDR3: TGTGCCAGCAGTCCCGTATCTCCGGGACAGGGAACCACAGATACGCAGTATTTT. Protein: CASSPVSPGQGTTDTQYF.